Listed below are T cell receptor beta chains from one sample, sequenced in a study of radiation and T cells in renal cell carcinoma. Clones were read by immunoSEQ multiplex PCR, and TCRdb kept only the in-frame ones, dropping some. The sample carries fewer than 20,000 clones, approximately 59% recorded once. Sequencing was performed on tumor tissue, taken from a patient whose treatment was nephrectomy without radiotherapy. These TCRs come from a man aged 50-60 years with renal cell carcinoma. Each CDR3 is given with its conserved first and last residue. The D gene is left open where the match is weak. Some rows have no size entry. The others give once, few or many, or a class for an expanded clone.

>TRBV4-3|TRBJ1-1|NA|once
CASSQIPGVNTEAFF
TGCGCCAGCAGCCAAATTCCAGGAGTGAACACTGAAGCTTTCTTT
>TRBV6-6|TRBJ1-5|NA|NA
CASRAGGNQPQHF
TGTGCCAGCAGAGCAGGGGGCAATCAGCCCCAGCATTTT
>TRBV28|TRBJ1-4|NA|medium-sized
CASRVQGKMFF
TGTGCCAGCAGAGTTCAGGGAAAAATGTTTTTT
>TRBV5-6|TRBJ1-2|NA|few
CASSLDESLNYGYTF
TGTGCCAGCAGCCTGGACGAATCTCTTAACTATGGCTACACCTTC
>TRBV18|TRBJ2-7|NA|NA
CASSPSLYPGLNSYEQYF
TGTGCCAGCTCACCGTCTCTCTACCCGGGGTTAAACTCCTACGAGCAGTACTTC
>TRBV7-8|TRBJ2-7|TRBD2|NA
CASSPHSSGSYSYEQYF
TGTGCCAGCAGCCCACATTCTAGCGGGAGTTATTCCTACGAGCAGTACTTC
>TRBV5-1|TRBJ1-2|NA|NA
CASSRSGSSYGYTF
TGCGCCAGCAGCCGATCCGGCAGTAGCTATGGCTACACCTTC
>TRBV2|TRBJ2-1|NA|once
CASSEARGFHEQFF
TGTGCCAGCAGTGAAGCGCGGGGATTCCATGAGCAGTTCTTC
>TRBV19|TRBJ1-2|NA|NA
CASSARTVSWGGYTF
TGTGCCAGTAGTGCCCGGACAGTGTCCTGGGGTGGCTACACCTTC
>TRBV9|TRBJ2-1|TRBD2|NA
CASSVGAGGGNEQFF
TGTGCCAGCAGCGTAGGAGCGGGAGGAGGGAATGAGCAGTTCTTC
>TRBV15|TRBJ1-4|NA|many
CATSLRTPNEKLFF
TGTGCCACCAGCCTGCGGACACCTAATGAAAAACTGTTTTTT
>TRBV5-4|TRBJ2-2|NA|NA
CASSFGGRPGELFF
TGTGCCAGCAGCTTTGGTGGGCGGCCCGGGGAGCTGTTTTTT
>TRBV10-2|TRBJ1-5|NA|NA
CASRALNQPQHF
TGCGCCAGCAGGGCCCTGAATCAGCCCCAGCATTTT
>TRBV7-9|TRBJ2-1|NA|few
CASSLRFAEQFF
TGTGCCAGCAGCTTAAGGTTTGCTGAGCAGTTCTTC
>TRBV18|TRBJ1-1|NA|NA
CASSQAYLAEGTEAFF
TGTGCCAGCTCACAAGCCTACCTCGCTGAGGGCACTGAAGCTTTCTTT
>TRBV10-3|TRBJ2-1|TRBD2|once
CAISDTGTSGRDEQFF
TGTGCCATCAGTGACACCGGGACTAGCGGGAGAGATGAGCAGTTCTTC
>TRBV6-1|TRBJ1-2|TRBD1|NA
CASSDRDRLSYGYTF
TGTGCCAGCAGTGACCGGGACAGGCTGTCCTATGGCTACACCTTC
>TRBV29-1|TRBJ1-1|NA|NA
CSADLTGTEAFF
TGCAGCGCAGATCTGACGGGCACTGAAGCTTTCTTT
>TRBV19|TRBJ1-2|NA|few
CASSIETRLGYTF
TGTGCCAGTAGTATAGAAACCCGTCTGGGCTACACCTTC
>TRBV9|TRBJ1-2|NA|NA
CASSVATDAAGRSSSGYTF
TGTGCCAGCAGCGTAGCTACGGATGCCGCTGGACGGTCCTCCTCTGGCTACACCTTC
>TRBV6-5|TRBJ1-1|NA|NA
CATLRDTEAFF
TGTGCCACCCTCCGGGACACTGAAGCTTTCTTT
>TRBV6-1|TRBJ1-1|NA|few
CASRPPGFEAFF
TGTGCCAGCAGGCCCCCGGGATTTGAAGCTTTCTTT
>TRBV9|TRBJ1-4|NA|NA
CASSLVSSPDEKLFF
TGTGCCAGCAGCCTAGTGTCATCCCCCGATGAAAAACTGTTTTTT
>TRBV13|TRBJ2-7|TRBD2|medium-sized
CASSSTSVPPLYEQYF
TGTGCCAGCAGCTCGACTAGCGTCCCACCACTCTACGAGCAGTACTTC
>TRBV29-1|TRBJ1-2|NA|few
CSVELGIGYGYTF
TGCAGCGTTGAATTGGGGATCGGCTATGGCTACACCTTC
>TRBV7-7|TRBJ2-7|TRBD2|NA
CASSLVAGGFDEQYF
TGTGCTAGCAGCTTAGTAGCGGGGGGCTTCGACGAGCAGTACTTC
>TRBV7-2|TRBJ1-2|NA|NA
CASSGLGGYTF
TGTGCCAGCAGCGGGCTCGGTGGCTACACCTTC
>TRBV6-5|TRBJ1-1|NA|NA
CASSSQVGTEAFF
TGTGCCAGCAGTTCCCAGGTTGGGACTGAAGCTTTCTTT
>TRBV4-1|TRBJ1-5|NA|NA
CASSQGDGTRDQPQHF
TGCGCCAGCAGCCAAGGAGACGGGACCCGGGATCAGCCCCAGCATTTT
>TRBV5-4|TRBJ1-6|NA|NA
CASRRESSPLHF
TGTGCCAGCAGGAGGGAATCTTCACCCCTCCACTTT
>TRBV5-4|TRBJ2-2|NA|NA
CASSLVRSGELFF
TGTGCCAGCAGCTTGGTACGCTCCGGGGAGCTGTTTTTT
>TRBV7-9|TRBJ2-5|NA|NA
CASSIKAAQYF
TGTGCCAGCAGCATTAAGGCTGCTCAGTACTTC
>TRBV5-4|TRBJ2-3|NA|NA
CASSAGGASDTQYF
TGTGCCAGCAGCGCTGGGGGGGCTTCAGATACGCAGTATTTT
>TRBV30|TRBJ2-2|NA|NA
CAIPGNFNTGELFF
TGTGCTATCCCAGGGAATTTCAACACCGGGGAGCTGTTTTTT
>TRBV30|TRBJ1-4|NA|NA
CAWSRTSLGEKLFF
TGTGCCTGGAGTCGGACCTCCTTGGGGGAAAAACTGTTTTTT
>TRBV19|TRBJ1-1|NA|few
CASSPGGGRVADTEAFF
TGTGCCAGTAGTCCCGGAGGAGGGAGGGTGGCAGACACTGAAGCTTTCTTT
>TRBV7-3|TRBJ1-5|NA|NA
CASSPPLTKRGSQPQHF
TGTGCCAGCAGCCCACCCTTGACAAAGAGAGGTAGTCAGCCCCAGCATTTT
>TRBV15|TRBJ1-4|NA|many
CATSQDLEKLFF
TGTGCCACCAGCCAGGATTTAGAAAAACTGTTTTTT
>TRBV6-6|TRBJ2-1|NA|NA
CASSGRDIHNEQFF
TGTGCCAGCAGTGGTAGGGACATACACAATGAGCAGTTCTTC
>TRBV29-1|TRBJ1-2|NA|NA
CSAWGILDYTF
TGCAGCGCGTGGGGTATACTTGACTACACCTTC
>TRBV7-2|TRBJ2-7|TRBD2|once
CASSLELAGPDEQYF
TGTGCCAGCAGCTTAGAACTAGCGGGACCGGACGAGCAGTACTTC
>TRBV2|TRBJ1-1|NA|few
CASSVGGLTEAFF
TGTGCCAGCAGTGTTGGGGGGCTCACTGAAGCTTTCTTT
>TRBV9|TRBJ2-1|NA|many
CASSSLRVPSSYNEQFF
TGTGCCAGCAGCTCTCTTAGGGTCCCGAGCTCCTACAATGAGCAGTTCTTC
>TRBV30|TRBJ1-4|TRBD1|NA
CAWRVQGNNEKLFF
TGTGCCTGGAGGGTACAGGGGAATAATGAAAAACTGTTTTTT
>TRBV4-3|TRBJ2-4|NA|medium-sized
CASSQEPAADKNIQYF
TGCGCCAGCAGCCAAGAGCCGGCAGCAGACAAAAACATTCAGTACTTC
>TRBV19|TRBJ2-7|NA|NA
CASSATGMSSYEQYF
TGTGCCAGTAGCGCAACAGGGATGAGCTCCTACGAGCAGTACTTC
>TRBV28|TRBJ2-7|NA|NA
CASSLSRDYEQYF
TGTGCCAGCAGTTTATCACGGGACTACGAGCAGTACTTC
>TRBV7-2|TRBJ2-7|TRBD2|NA
CASSLAGTTTYEQYF
TGTGCCAGCAGCTTGGCCGGGACTACCACCTACGAGCAGTACTTC
>TRBV28|TRBJ2-7|NA|few
CASSFGGSYEQYF
TGTGCCAGCAGTTTCGGCGGCTCCTACGAGCAGTACTTC
>TRBV18|TRBJ1-5|TRBD1|NA
CASSRTGPGNQPQHF
TGTGCCAGCTCCCGGACAGGTCCCGGCAATCAGCCCCAGCATTTT